This TCR beta chain came from a study of human T cells and chemical hapten exposure. This clonotype is judged medium-sized. Noted time point: patch test 2, 6 weeks after DPC sensitization. Specified treatment: therapeutic diphenylcyclopropenone sensitization with weekly scalp DPC. MiXCR was run by TCRdb on the RACE reads, yielding one entry per CDR3 protein. The data hold roughly 84,000 distinct CDR3 sequences, with less than 11% observed a single time. This TCR was recovered from a woman aged 50 to 60 with alopecia areata. Some clones in this sample may be carry-over from other donors' samples. This sample comprised whole blood, obtained in connection with sensitization to the hapten diphenylcyclopropenone (DPC).

The CDR3 sequence is CASSLSPGAEAFF. In nucleotides, the CDR3 is TGCGCCAGCAGCTTGTCTCCCGGGGCGGAAGCTTTCTTT. The chain links TRBV5-1 to TRBJ1-1; D possibly corresponds to TRBD1 (5 bases). There are 13 residues in the CDR3. Germline V gives CDR1 SGHRS, CDR2 YFSETQ. Trimming left V 1 base short and J 8 bases short, with 12 bases between.